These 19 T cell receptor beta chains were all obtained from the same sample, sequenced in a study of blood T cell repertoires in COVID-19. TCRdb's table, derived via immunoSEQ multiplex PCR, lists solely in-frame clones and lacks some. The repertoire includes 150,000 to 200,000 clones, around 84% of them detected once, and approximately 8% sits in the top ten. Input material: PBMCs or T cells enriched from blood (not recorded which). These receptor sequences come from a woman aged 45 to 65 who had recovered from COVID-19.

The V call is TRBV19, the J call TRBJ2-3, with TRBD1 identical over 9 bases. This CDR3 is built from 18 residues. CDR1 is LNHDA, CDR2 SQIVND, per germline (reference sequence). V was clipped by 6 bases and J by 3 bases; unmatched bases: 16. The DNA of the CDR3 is TGTGCCAGTAGAAAAACAGGGGGCGCTTTGGTACGAACAGATACGCAGTATTTT. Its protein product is CASRKTGGALVRTDTQYF.

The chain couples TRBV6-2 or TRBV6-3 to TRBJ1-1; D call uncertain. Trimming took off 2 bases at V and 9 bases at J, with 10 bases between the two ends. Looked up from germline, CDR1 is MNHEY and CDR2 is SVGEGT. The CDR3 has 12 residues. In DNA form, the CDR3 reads TGTGCCAGCAGTTACGGTGGCGGGAAAGCTTTCTTT. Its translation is CASSYGGGKAFF.

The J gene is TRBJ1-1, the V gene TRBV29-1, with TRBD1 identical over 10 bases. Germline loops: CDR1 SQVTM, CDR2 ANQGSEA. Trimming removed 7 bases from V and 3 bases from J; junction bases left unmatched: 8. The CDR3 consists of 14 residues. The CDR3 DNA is TGCAGCGGCAGACGACAGGGGGCGGACACTGAAGCTTTCTTT. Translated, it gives CSGRRQGADTEAFF.

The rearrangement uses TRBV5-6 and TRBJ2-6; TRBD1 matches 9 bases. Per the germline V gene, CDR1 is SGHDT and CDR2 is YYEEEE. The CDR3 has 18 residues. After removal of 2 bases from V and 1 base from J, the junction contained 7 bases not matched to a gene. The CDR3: CASSFAGTGFSGANVLTF. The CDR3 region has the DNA TGTGCCAGCAGCTTTGCAGGGACAGGGTTTTCTGGGGCCAACGTCCTGACTTTC. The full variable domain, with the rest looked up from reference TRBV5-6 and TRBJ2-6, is DAGVTQSPTHLIKTRGQQVTLRCSPKSGHDTVSWYQQALGQGPQFIFQYYEEEERQRGNFPDRFSGHQFPNYSSELNVNALLLGDSALYLCASSFAGTGFSGANVLTFGAGSRLTVL.

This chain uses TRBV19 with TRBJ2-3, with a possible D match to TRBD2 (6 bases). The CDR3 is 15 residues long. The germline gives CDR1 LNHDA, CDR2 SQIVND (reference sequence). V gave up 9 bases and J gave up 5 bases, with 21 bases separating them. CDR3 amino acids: CASGTVRNSLDTQYF. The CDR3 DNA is TGTGCCAGCGGGACTGTTCGCAATTCTTTAGATACGCAGTATTTT.

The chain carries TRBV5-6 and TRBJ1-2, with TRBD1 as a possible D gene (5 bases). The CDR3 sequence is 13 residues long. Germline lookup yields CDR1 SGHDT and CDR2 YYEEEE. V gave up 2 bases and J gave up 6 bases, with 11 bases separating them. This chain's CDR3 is CASSLAGRNGYTF. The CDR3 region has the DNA TGTGCCAGCAGCTTAGCAGGGAGGAATGGCTACACCTTC.

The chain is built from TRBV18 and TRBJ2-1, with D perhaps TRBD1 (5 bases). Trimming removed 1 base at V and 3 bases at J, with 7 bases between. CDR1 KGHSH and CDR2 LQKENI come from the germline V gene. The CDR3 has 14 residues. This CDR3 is CASSPQDIYNEQFF. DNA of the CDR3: TGTGCCAGCTCACCACAGGACATCTACAATGAGCAGTTCTTC.

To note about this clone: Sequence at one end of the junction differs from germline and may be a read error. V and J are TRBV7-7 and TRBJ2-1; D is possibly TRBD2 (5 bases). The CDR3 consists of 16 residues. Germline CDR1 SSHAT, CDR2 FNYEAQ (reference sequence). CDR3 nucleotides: TGTGCTAGCAGCTTAGGGAGCCTAAGCTCCTACAATGAGCAGTTCTTC. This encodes CASSLGSLSSYNEQFF. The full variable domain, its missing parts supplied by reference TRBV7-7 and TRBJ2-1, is GAGVSQSPRYKVTKRGQDVTLRCDPISSHATLYWYQQALGQGPEFLTYFNYEAQPDKSGLPSDRFSAERPEGSISTLTIQRTEQRDSAMYRCASSLGSLSSYNEQFFGPGTRLTVL.

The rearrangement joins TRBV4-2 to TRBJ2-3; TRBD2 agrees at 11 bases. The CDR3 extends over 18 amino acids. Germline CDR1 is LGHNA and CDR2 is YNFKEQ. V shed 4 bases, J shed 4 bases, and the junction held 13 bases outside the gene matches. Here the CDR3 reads CASSRSVRLAGKADTQYF. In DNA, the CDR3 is TGTGCCAGCAGCCGATCGGTAAGACTAGCGGGAAAGGCAGATACGCAGTATTTT.

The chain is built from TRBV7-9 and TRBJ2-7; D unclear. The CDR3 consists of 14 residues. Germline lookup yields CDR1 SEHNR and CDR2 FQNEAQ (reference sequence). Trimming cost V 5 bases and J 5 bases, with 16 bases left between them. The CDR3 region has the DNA TGTGCCAGCAGCCTAGGCGGCGAATTTCACGAGCAGTACTTC. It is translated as CASSLGGEFHEQYF.

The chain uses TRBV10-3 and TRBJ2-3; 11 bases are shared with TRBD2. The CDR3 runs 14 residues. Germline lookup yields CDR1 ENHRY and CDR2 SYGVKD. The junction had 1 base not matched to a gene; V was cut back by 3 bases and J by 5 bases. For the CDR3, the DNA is TGTGCCATCAGTGACACTAGCGGGAGAGATACGCAGTATTTT. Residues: CAISDTSGRDTQYF.

The CDR3 region is CASSLDPDTMTPQHF. DNA of the CDR3: TGTGCCAGCAGCTTGGATCCGGACACGATGACGCCCCAGCATTTT. This chain uses TRBV5-4 with TRBJ1-5; D might be TRBD1 (5 bases). This CDR3 comprises 15 residues. V dropped 0 bases and J dropped 9 bases, with 16 bases sitting between them. In germline, CDR1 is SGHNT, CDR2 YYREEE (reference sequence). Using reference TRBV5-4 and TRBJ1-5 for the parts outside the CDR3, the full variable domain is ETGVTQSPTHLIKTRGQQVTLRCSSQSGHNTVSWYQQALGQGPQFIFQYYREEENGRGNFPPRFSGLQFPNYSSELNVNALELDDSALYLCASSLDPDTMTPQHFGDGTRLSIL.

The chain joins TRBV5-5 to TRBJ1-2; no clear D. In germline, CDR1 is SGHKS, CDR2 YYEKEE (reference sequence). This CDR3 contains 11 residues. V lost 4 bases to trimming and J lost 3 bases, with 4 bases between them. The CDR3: CASSPDYGYTF. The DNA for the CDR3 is TGTGCCAGCAGCCCCGACTATGGCTACACCTTC.

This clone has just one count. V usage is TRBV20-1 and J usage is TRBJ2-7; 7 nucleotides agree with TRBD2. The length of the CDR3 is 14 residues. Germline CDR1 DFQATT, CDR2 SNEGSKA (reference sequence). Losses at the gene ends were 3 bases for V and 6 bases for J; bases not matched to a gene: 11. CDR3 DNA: TGCAGTGCTAGTCGCGGGGCGGGAGCTTTCGAGCAGTACTTC. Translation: CSASRGAGAFEQYF.

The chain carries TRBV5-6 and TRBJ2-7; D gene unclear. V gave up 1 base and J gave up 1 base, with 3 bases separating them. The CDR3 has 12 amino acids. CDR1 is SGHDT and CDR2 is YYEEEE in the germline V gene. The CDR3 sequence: CASSLRSYEQYF. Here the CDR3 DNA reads TGTGCCAGCAGCTTGCGGTCCTACGAGCAGTACTTC.

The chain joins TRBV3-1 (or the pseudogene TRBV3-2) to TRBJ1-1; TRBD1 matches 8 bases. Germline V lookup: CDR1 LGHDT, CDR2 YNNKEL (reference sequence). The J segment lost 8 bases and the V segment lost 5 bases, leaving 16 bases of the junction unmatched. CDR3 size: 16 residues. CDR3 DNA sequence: TGTGCCAGCAGCTCTACTCCAGGACAGGGCGTTGTCGAAGCTTTCTTT. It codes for CASSSTPGQGVVEAFF.

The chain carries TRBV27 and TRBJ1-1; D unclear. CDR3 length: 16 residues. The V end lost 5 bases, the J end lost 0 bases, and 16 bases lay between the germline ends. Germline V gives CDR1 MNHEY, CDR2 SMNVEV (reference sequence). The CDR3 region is CASSLFRGSMNTEAFF. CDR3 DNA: TGTGCCAGCAGTCTCTTCCGGGGATCGATGAACACTGAAGCTTTCTTT.

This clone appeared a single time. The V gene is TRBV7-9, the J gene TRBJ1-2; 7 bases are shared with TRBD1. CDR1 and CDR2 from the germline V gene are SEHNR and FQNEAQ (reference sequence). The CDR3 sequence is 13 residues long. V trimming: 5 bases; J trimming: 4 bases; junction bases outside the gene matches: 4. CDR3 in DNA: TGTGCCAGCAGCACCAGACAGGGCTATGGCTACACCTTC. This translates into CASSTRQGYGYTF.

This chain's CDR3 is CASSQGFANTQYF. For the CDR3, the DNA is TGTGCCAGCAGCCAGGGTTTTGCTAATACGCAGTATTTT. V gene TRBV7-3 combines with J gene TRBJ2-3, with a weak D call TRBD1 (5 bases). The germline gives CDR1 SGHTA, CDR2 FQGTGA. The V end was cut by 5 bases, the J end by 7 bases, with 13 bases between. The CDR3 runs 13 residues. The full variable domain, with the rest looked up from reference TRBV7-3 and TRBJ2-3, is GAGVSQTPSNKVTEKGKYVELRCDPISGHTALYWYRQSLGQGPEFLIYFQGTGAADDSGLPNDRFFAVRPEGSVSTLKIQRTERGDSAVYLCASSQGFANTQYFGPGTRLTVL.